These 12 T cell receptor beta chains were sequenced from one sample in a study of T cell repertoires in cytomegalovirus infection. For these TCRs, the target antigens are not known. MiXCR, applied by TCRdb to the reads, yields one record per CDR3 protein. The sample lists approximately 350,000 distinct CDR3 sequences, about 35% occurring once. Source: cultured PBMCs, taken from culture after CMV antigen stimulation. Receptor source: a human donor in good health (CMV status not recorded). Some clones in this sample may be carry-over from other donors' samples.

This chain uses TRBV9 with TRBJ2-6, with unresolved D. The CDR3 consists of 15 residues. V dropped 3 bases and J dropped 0 bases, with 7 bases sitting between them. Germline values: CDR1 SGDLS, CDR2 YYNGEE. The CDR3 region is CASSAQASGANVLTF. CDR3 DNA sequence: TGTGCCAGCAGCGCGCAGGCCTCTGGGGCCAACGTCCTGACTTTC.

This clonotype has at least ten counts. The gene calls are TRBV7-2 and TRBJ2-3; D is uncertain. V shed 3 bases and J shed 4 bases, with 11 bases lying between them. Germline V lookup: CDR1 SGHTA, CDR2 FQGNSA. The CDR3 is 14 amino acids. Written as DNA, the CDR3 is TGTGCCAGCAGCTTGTTAAACCCGGCAGATACGCAGTATTTT. It specifies CASSLLNPADTQYF.

This rearrangement joins TRBV20-1 to TRBJ2-1, with D hard to call. V lost 6 bases and J 8 bases, leaving 11 bases between the germline ends. CDR3 length equals 11 residues. The germline CDR1 and CDR2 sequences are DFQATT and SNEGSKA (reference sequence). The CDR3 here is CSAPERDEQFF. The CDR3 region has the DNA TGCAGTGCCCCCGAAAGGGATGAGCAGTTCTTC.

This clonotype was seen only a few times. V gene TRBV4-3 combines with J gene TRBJ1-5; D is ambiguous. With 3 bases removed from V and 4 bases from J, the gap between germline ends came to 7 bases. Looked up from germline, CDR1 is LGHNA and CDR2 is YSLEER. This CDR3 has 13 residues. CDR3 amino acids: CASSQELNQPQHF. CDR3 DNA sequence: TGCGCCAGCAGCCAGGAGTTAAATCAGCCCCAGCATTTT.

The V call is TRBV24-1, the J call TRBJ1-2, with TRBD1 identical over 9 bases. The trim removed 5 bases at V and 8 bases at J, leaving 17 bases unmatched. The germline V gene has CDR1 KGHDR and CDR2 SFDVKD. The CDR3 has 17 residues. The CDR3 bases are TGTGCCACCAGTGGAGCCGGACAGGGGATGGTCAGGGGCGGCTACACCTTC. Translating it yields CATSGAGQGMVRGGYTF.

Only a few counts were recorded for this clonotype. The V and J genes are TRBV24-1 and TRBJ2-7; the match to TRBD2 covers 9 bases. The CDR3 has 15 amino acids. V shed 6 bases, J shed 2 bases, and the junction held 7 bases outside the gene matches. Per germline, CDR1 KGHDR and CDR2 SFDVKD. CDR3 sequence reads: CATSSATSGTYEQYF. The CDR3 DNA is TGTGCCACCAGTTCCGCGACTAGCGGTACCTACGAGCAGTACTTC.

This clonotype was observed a few times. This chain uses TRBV4-1 with TRBJ1-1, with TRBD1 matching over 7 bases. Unmatched junction bases numbered 7, after V lost 5 bases and J lost 1 base. The CDR3 sequence is 15 residues long. Per germline, CDR1 MGHRA and CDR2 YSYEKL. CDR3: CASSDTGAQNTEAFF. CDR3 nucleotides: TGCGCCAGCAGCGACACAGGGGCCCAGAACACTGAAGCTTTCTTT.

The chain carries TRBV2 and TRBJ2-5; a weak D match, TRBD2 (6 bases). CDR1 is SNHLY, CDR2 FYNNEI, per germline. Trimming removed 1 base at V and 2 bases at J, with 11 bases between. CDR3 length: 15 amino acids. Written as DNA, the CDR3 is TGTGCCAGCAGTGAAGAGCGGGTAGTACAAGAGACCCAGTACTTC. Amino acids: CASSEERVVQETQYF. The whole variable domain, filled in from reference TRBV2 and TRBJ2-5, reads EPEVTQTPSHQVTQMGQEVILRCVPISNHLYFYWYRQILGQKVEFLVSFYNNEISEKSEIFDDQFSVERPDGSNFTLKIRSTKLEDSAMYFCASSEERVVQETQYFGPGTRLLVL.

In its sample, this clonotype was seen once. The chain has TRBV6-2 or TRBV6-3 and TRBJ2-6; no reliable D call. The V gene lost 7 bases and the J gene lost 4 bases, with 2 bases spanning the gap. Germline CDR1 reads MNHEY; CDR2 reads SVGEGT. The CDR3 loop spans 11 amino acids. CDR3 nucleotide sequence: TGTGCCAGCACGGGGGCCAACGTCCTGACTTTC. Translated: CASTGANVLTF.

Turning to this clonotype: The junction differs from germline at one of its ends, possibly a read error. The V gene is TRBV7-2, the J gene TRBJ2-3, with TRBD2 identical over 7 bases. Germline CDR1 is SGHTA and CDR2 is FQGNSA. The CDR3 has 12 residues. The chain's CDR3 is CARGRAGDTQNF. The CDR3 bases are TGTGCCAGGGGGAGGGCGGGAGATACGCAGAATTTT.

The table lists this clonotype with a few counts. The chain recombines TRBV6-1 with TRBJ2-1; D unclear. CDR1 is MNHNS, CDR2 SASEGT, per germline. The CDR3 is 15 residues long. Trimming took off 1 base at V and 0 bases at J, with 7 bases between the two ends. DNA of the CDR3: TGTGCCAGCAGTGAAGTCTTTAGCTCCTACAATGAGCAGTTCTTC. Protein: CASSEVFSSYNEQFF.

V usage is TRBV10-3 and J usage is TRBJ2-7; D may be TRBD1 (5 bases). V was clipped by 5 bases and J by 0 bases, with 11 bases between them. Per the germline V gene, CDR1 is ENHRY and CDR2 is SYGVKD. The CDR3 has 14 amino acids. The CDR3 DNA reads TGTGCCATCAGTTACCAGGGTAGCTCCTACGAGCAGTACGTC. It translates to CAISYQGSSYEQYV.